This T cell receptor (beta chain) was found in a study of beta chain features in type 1 diabetes. General study points: Among all four CD4+ subsets, Type 1 diabetes patients had TCRB CDR3s that were moderately but significantly shorter.

This CDR3 region has 11 residues. V dropped 2 bases and J dropped 5 bases, with 6 bases sitting between them. Germline V CDR1 and CDR2: GTSNPN, SVGIG (reference sequence). This clone was observed a handful of times. Its antigen remains unidentified. Distinct nucleotide sequences in the sample also encode this CDR3. The entirety of the isolated RNA underwent reverse transcription, so expressed TCRB transcripts were sequenced. The table came from immunoSEQ multiplex PCR; TCRdb's copy has only in-frame clones and leaves some out. The sample has 640,000 or so clones; more than 12% are singletons. Sample: naive CD4+ T cells from blood. The origin of this receptor is a young man with type 1 diabetes. This sequence joins TRBV30 and TRBJ2-5; D unclear. CDR3 sequence (DNA): TGTGCCTGGAGTCCACTGGAGACCCAGTACTTC. Amino acids: CAWSPLETQYF.